Listed here are 17 T cell receptor beta chains from one sample, sequenced in a study of T cells in Graves' hyperthyroidism and ophthalmopathy. The investigators amplified TCR beta CDR3 regions from RNA transcripts. An initial round of RT-PCR targeting the TCR CDR3 relied on the HTBI primer set. TCRdb reprocessed the multiplex PCR reads via MiXCR and lists one record per CDR3 protein. The sample includes 400,000 to 600,000 distinct CDR3 sequences, under 25% of them seen just once. Sequencing input: blood. Receptor source: a man aged 18 to 29 with Graves' hyperthyroidism.

CDR3 sequence (DNA): TGCAGCGTTGAATGGTCAGTTACCAGCGGGAGAACCAGACTCAAAGGGGAGACCCAGTACTTC. It is translated as CSVEWSVTSGRTRLKGETQYF. This sequence joins TRBV29-1 and TRBJ2-5; 8 bases fit TRBD2. Looked up from germline, CDR1 is SQVTM and CDR2 is ANQGSEA. The CDR3 has 21 amino acids. Trimming removed 2 bases from V and 5 bases from J; junction bases left unmatched: 28.

About this clonotype itself: This CDR3 fails to terminate in the conserved phenylalanine or tryptophan, so it likely reflects a read error. The rearrangement joins TRBV2 to TRBJ2-7; D remains ambiguous. Trimming stripped 5 bases from V and 3 bases from J, with 17 bases between. CDR3 length: 15 residues. CDR1 and CDR2 (germline): SNHLY, FYNNEI. The CDR3 protein is CASSPPGVLRYEQYL. CDR3 DNA sequence: TGTGCCAGCAGTCCTCCAGGCGTTCTACGCTACGAGCAGTACTTG.

This clonotype appeared many times. J is TRBJ2-5 and V is TRBV20-1, with 8 bases aligning to TRBD1. Trimming removed 3 bases from V and 1 base from J; junction bases left unmatched: 4. There are 14 residues in the CDR3. Germline CDR1 reads DFQATT; CDR2 reads SNEGSKA (reference sequence). The CDR3 DNA reads TGCAGTGCTAGCCCACAGGGGGTCCAAGAGACCCAGTACTTC. Protein: CSASPQGVQETQYF.

This clonotype appeared many times. V gene TRBV28 combines with J gene TRBJ1-2; weak D call: TRBD1 (5 bases). The V end lost 7 bases, the J end lost 6 bases, and 18 bases lay between the germline ends. The CDR3 is made up of 14 amino acids. In germline, CDR1 is MDHEN, CDR2 SYDVKM. CDR3 region: CASNLRRGIHGYTF. Here the CDR3 DNA reads TGTGCCAGCAACCTCCGTCGGGGGATCCATGGCTACACCTTC.

This clonotype has a count of ten or more. CDR3 amino acids: CASSEWRRGRYEQYF. CDR3 bases: TGTGCCAGCAGTGAATGGCGGAGGGGACGGTACGAGCAGTACTTC. This chain joins TRBV2 and TRBJ2-7; the D gene is possibly TRBD2 (6 bases). The CDR3 extends over 15 amino acids. Deletions cut 2 bases from V and 4 bases from J, with 15 bases between. Germline loops: CDR1 SNHLY, CDR2 FYNNEI.

At least ten counts were recorded for this clonotype. The conserved closing phenylalanine or tryptophan is absent in this CDR3, likely reflecting a read error. The CDR3 coding sequence is TGTGCCAGCAGTTTAGCAGGAACAGGGCACTACGAGCAGTACCTC. Translated, it gives CASSLAGTGHYEQYL. The chain links TRBV12-3 or TRBV12-4 to TRBJ2-7; TRBD1 might be the D (6 bases). Between the trimmed V and J ends, which lost 0 bases and 3 bases, there was a span of 12 bases. There are 15 residues in the CDR3.

A note on this clonotype: Since a much larger clone is just one base distant, this may be a read error. This sequence joins TRBV12-3 or TRBV12-4 and TRBJ1-2; D may be TRBD1 (5 bases). This CDR3 region has 17 residues. Trimming shortened V by 2 bases and J by 8 bases, and 24 bases separated the two germline ends. The DNA of the CDR3 is TGTGCCAGCAGTTTATGGTCTGTGAGCAGGGTAGTGGAGGGCTACACCTTC. The encoded protein is CASSLWSVSRVVEGYTF.

This clonotype was counted at least ten times. This rearrangement joins TRBV6-5 to TRBJ1-1, with D hard to call. CDR3 size: 15 residues. The germline V gene encodes CDR1 MNHEY and CDR2 SVGAGI. Trimming removed 3 bases at V and 1 base at J, with 12 bases between. The CDR3 sequence: CASSYLPMGNTEAFF. In nucleotides, the CDR3 is TGTGCCAGCAGTTATCTACCTATGGGGAACACTGAAGCTTTCTTT.

This clonotype was detected a few times. CDR3 nucleotides: TGTGCCAGCAGCCAAGAGACCCGACCCGCTATTCCGCCGGTGGGCTACGAGCAGTACTTC. The encoded protein is CASSQETRPAIPPVGYEQYF. The V call is TRBV3-1, the J call TRBJ2-7; D is unclear. Looked up from germline, CDR1 is LGHDT and CDR2 is YNNKEL (reference sequence). V dropped 0 bases and J dropped 3 bases, with 27 bases sitting between them. The CDR3 length is 20 residues.

This clonotype was detected only a few times. The chain is built from TRBV30 and TRBJ1-5, with D perhaps TRBD1 (6 bases). Trimming took off 0 bases at V and 7 bases at J, with 13 bases between the two ends. The CDR3 has 14 amino acids. CDR1 and CDR2 from the germline V gene are GTSNPN and SVGIG (reference sequence). CDR3 residues: CAWSVQGGRQPQHF. CDR3 nucleotide sequence: TGTGCCTGGAGTGTACAGGGTGGAAGGCAGCCCCAGCATTTT.

This clonotype was seen at least ten times. In DNA form, the CDR3 reads TGTGCCAGCAGCTTTCGGGGACAGGGGAACCGCAACTATGGCTACACCTTC. It codes for CASSFRGQGNRNYGYTF. The chain carries TRBV11-2 and TRBJ1-2; 10 bases fit TRBD1. Germline V gives CDR1 SGHAT, CDR2 FQNNGV. CDR3 length equals 17 residues. The trim removed 3 bases at V and 2 bases at J, leaving 9 bases unmatched. The variable domain in full, completed from reference TRBV11-2 and TRBJ1-2, reads EAGVAQSPRYKIIEKRQSVAFWCNPISGHATLYWYQQILGQGPKLLIQFQNNGVVDDSQLPKDRFSAERLKGVDSTLKIQPAKLEDSAVYLCASSFRGQGNRNYGYTFGSGTRLTVV.

This clonotype has at least ten counts. CDR3 residues: CASSLARARQPQHF. CDR3 coding DNA: TGTGCCAGCAGTTTAGCCAGGGCCAGACAGCCCCAGCATTTT. The V and J genes are TRBV12-3 or TRBV12-4 and TRBJ1-5, with D possibly being TRBD1 (5 bases). Trimming shortened V by 0 bases and J by 7 bases, and 10 bases separated the two germline ends. There are 14 residues in the CDR3.

This clonotype appeared a few times. The chain couples TRBV19 to TRBJ1-1; D is uncertain. V was clipped by 10 bases and J by 0 bases, with 12 bases between them. Germline CDR1 and CDR2: LNHDA and SQIVND (reference sequence). This CDR3 region has 13 residues. In DNA form, the CDR3 reads TGTGCCATTCGAGCTGGGGTGAACACTGAAGCTTTCTTT. This encodes CAIRAGVNTEAFF.

The CDR3 DNA reads TGCAGTGCTAGGAGGCTTGCGGGGGCCCCTCAAGAGACCCAGTACTTC. It encodes CSARRLAGAPQETQYF. The genes are TRBV20-1 and TRBJ2-5; perhaps TRBD2 as D (7 bases). V lost 3 bases and J lost 2, with 19 bases in between. Per germline, CDR1 DFQATT and CDR2 SNEGSKA (reference sequence). This CDR3 comprises 16 residues.

This clonotype was found many times. V is TRBV30 and J is TRBJ1-2, with D perhaps TRBD1 (5 bases). The germline CDR1 and CDR2 sequences are GTSNPN and SVGIG (reference sequence). This CDR3 region has 12 residues. The ends were cut back, 5 bases at V and 3 bases at J, with 10 bases in the middle. The chain's CDR3 is CAWGGKDYGYTF. For the CDR3, the DNA is TGTGCCTGGGGGGGAAAGGACTATGGCTACACCTTC.

This clonotype was seen many times. This chain joins TRBV11-2 and TRBJ2-7, with D possibly being TRBD1 (6 bases). Germline V CDR1 and CDR2: SGHAT, FQNNGV. This CDR3 has 13 residues. The V end lost 6 bases, the J end lost 7 bases, and 16 bases lay between the germline ends. CDR3 DNA sequence: TGTGCCAGCAGACTAACAGGGATCGGTGAGCAGTACTTC. Encoded protein: CASRLTGIGEQYF.

Turning to this clonotype: The germline gene is not matched at one end of the junction; a read error may be the cause. This rearrangement joins TRBV5-5 to TRBJ2-7; TRBD2 agrees at 10 bases. Germline CDR1 is SGHKS and CDR2 is YYEKEE (reference sequence). The CDR3 loop spans 14 amino acids. The chain's CDR3 is CAGSRGTSDYEQYF. The CDR3, as DNA: TGTGCCGGCAGTCGAGGGACTAGCGACTACGAGCAGTACTTC.